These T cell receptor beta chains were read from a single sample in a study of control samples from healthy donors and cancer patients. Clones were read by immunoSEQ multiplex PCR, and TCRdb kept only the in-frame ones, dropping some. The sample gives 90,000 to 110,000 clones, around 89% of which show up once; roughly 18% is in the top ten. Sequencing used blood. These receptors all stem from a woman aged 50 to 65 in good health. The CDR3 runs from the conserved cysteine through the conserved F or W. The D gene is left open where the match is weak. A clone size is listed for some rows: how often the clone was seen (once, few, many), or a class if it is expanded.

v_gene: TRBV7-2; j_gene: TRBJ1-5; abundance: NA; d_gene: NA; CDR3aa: CASSLPSTPQHF; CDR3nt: TGTGCCAGCAGCTTACCGAGCACGCCCCAGCATTTT
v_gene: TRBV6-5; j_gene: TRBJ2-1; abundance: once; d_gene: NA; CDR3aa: CASSPPDRYNEQFF; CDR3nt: TGTGCCAGCAGTCCCCCCGACAGATACAATGAGCAGTTCTTC
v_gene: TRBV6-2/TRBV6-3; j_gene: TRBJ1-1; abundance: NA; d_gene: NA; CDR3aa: CASSYEGDTEAFF; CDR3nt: TGTGCCAGCAGTTATGAAGGGGACACTGAAGCTTTCTTT
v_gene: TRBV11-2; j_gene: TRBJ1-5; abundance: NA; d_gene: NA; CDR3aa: CASTTGWGGNQPQHF; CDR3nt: TGTGCCAGCACCACTGGTTGGGGCGGCAATCAGCCCCAGCATTTT
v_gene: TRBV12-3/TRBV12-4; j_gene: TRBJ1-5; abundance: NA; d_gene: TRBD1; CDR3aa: CASSPRRQGSQHF; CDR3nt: TGTGCCAGCAGCCCCCGCCGACAGGGATCCCAGCATTTT
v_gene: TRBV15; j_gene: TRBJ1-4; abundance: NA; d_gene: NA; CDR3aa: CATSSPAGTNEKLFF; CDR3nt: TGTGCCACCAGCAGCCCAGCGGGGACTAATGAAAAACTGTTTTTT
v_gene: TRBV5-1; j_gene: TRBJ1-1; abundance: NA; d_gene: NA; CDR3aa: CASSLAGHTEAFF; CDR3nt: TGCGCCAGCAGCTTGGCTGGGCACACTGAAGCTTTCTTT
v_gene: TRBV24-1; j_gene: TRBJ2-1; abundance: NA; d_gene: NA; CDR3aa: CATSIRDSYNEQFF; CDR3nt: TGTGCCACCAGTATAAGGGACTCCTACAATGAGCAGTTCTTC
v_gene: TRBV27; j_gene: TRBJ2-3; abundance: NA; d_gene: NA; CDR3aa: CASSLGGRADTQYF; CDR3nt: TGTGCCAGCAGTTTAGGGGGTCGGGCAGATACGCAGTATTTT
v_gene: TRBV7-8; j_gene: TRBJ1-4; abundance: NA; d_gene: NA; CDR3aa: CASSLGVISEKLFF; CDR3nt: TGTGCCAGCAGCCTGGGGGTAATCTCTGAAAAACTGTTTTTT
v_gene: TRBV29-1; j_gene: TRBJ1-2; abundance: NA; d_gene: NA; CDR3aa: CSVEGQPTGGYTF; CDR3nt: TGCAGCGTTGAGGGGCAGCCCACGGGGGGCTACACCTTC
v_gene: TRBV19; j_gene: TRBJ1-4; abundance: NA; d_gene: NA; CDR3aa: CARRRQELATNEKLFF; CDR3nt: TGTGCCCGAAGGCGGCAGGAACTTGCAACTAATGAAAAACTGTTTTTT
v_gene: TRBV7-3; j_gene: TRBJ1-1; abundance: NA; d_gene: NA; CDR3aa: CASSFGSNTEAFF; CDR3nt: TGTGCCAGCAGCTTTGGTAGCAACACTGAAGCTTTCTTT
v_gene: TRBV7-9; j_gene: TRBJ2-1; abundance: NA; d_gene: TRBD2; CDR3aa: CASSLGAGGIGAYNEQFF; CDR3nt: TGTGCCAGCAGCTTAGGAGCGGGGGGGATAGGGGCCTACAATGAGCAGTTCTTC
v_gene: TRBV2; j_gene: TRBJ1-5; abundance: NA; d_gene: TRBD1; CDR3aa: CASDRGVGQPQHF; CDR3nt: TGTGCCAGCGACAGGGGGGTAGGTCAGCCCCAGCATTTT
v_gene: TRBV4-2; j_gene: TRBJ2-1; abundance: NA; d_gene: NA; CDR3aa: CASSQVYLAIYNEQFF; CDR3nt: TGTGCCAGCAGCCAAGTGTACCTAGCGATATACAATGAGCAGTTCTTC
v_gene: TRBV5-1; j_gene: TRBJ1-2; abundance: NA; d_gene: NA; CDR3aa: CASSLPGGYGYTF; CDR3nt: TGCGCCAGCAGCCTTCCGGGCGGCTATGGCTACACCTTC
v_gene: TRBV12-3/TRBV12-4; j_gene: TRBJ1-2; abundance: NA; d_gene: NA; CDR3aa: CASSHMQGYGYTF; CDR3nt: TGTGCCAGCAGCCATATGCAGGGCTATGGCTACACCTTC
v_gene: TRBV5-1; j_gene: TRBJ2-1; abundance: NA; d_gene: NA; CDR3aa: CASSPPQGRNEQFF; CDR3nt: TGCGCCAGCAGCCCCCCACAGGGTCGGAATGAGCAGTTCTTC
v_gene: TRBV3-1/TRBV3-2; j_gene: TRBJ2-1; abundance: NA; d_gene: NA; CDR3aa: CASSRLGLLNEQFF; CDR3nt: TGTGCCAGCAGCCGGCTCGGACTCCTCAATGAGCAGTTCTTC
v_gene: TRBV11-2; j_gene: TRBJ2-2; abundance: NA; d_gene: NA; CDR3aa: CATAWNTGELFF; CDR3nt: TGCGCGACCGCCTGGAACACCGGGGAGCTGTTTTTT
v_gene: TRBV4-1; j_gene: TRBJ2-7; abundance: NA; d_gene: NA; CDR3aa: CASSQGEATYEQYF; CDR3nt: TGCGCCAGCAGCCAAGGGGAAGCGACCTACGAGCAGTACTTC
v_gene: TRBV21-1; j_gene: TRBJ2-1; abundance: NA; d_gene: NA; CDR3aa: CASDREDEQFF; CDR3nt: TGTGCCAGCGACAGGGAGGATGAGCAGTTCTTC
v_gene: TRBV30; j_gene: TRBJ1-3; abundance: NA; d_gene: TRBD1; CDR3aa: CAWQTGAGNTIYF; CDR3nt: TGTGCCTGGCAGACAGGGGCCGGAAACACCATATATTTT
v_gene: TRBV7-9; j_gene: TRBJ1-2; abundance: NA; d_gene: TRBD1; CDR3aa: CASSAGTGGVGYTF; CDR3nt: TGTGCCAGCAGTGCGGGGACAGGGGGCGTGGGCTACACCTTC
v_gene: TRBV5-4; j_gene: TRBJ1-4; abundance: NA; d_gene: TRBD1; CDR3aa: CASRHAGQPNEKLFF; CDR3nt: TGTGCCAGCAGACACGCGGGACAGCCTAATGAAAAACTGTTTTTT
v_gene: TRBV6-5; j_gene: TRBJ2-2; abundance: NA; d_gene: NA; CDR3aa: CASSYSGNTGELFF; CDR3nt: TGTGCCAGCAGTTACTCGGGAAACACCGGGGAGCTGTTTTTT
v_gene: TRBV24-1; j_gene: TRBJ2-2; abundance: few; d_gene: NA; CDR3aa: CATSAELARGAGELFF; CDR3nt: TGTGCCACCAGTGCCGAACTAGCGAGGGGGGCCGGGGAGCTGTTTTTT
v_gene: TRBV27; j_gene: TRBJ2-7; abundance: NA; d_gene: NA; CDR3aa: CASSSGTVFHEQYF; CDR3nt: TGTGCCAGCAGTTCCGGGACTGTCTTCCACGAGCAGTACTTC
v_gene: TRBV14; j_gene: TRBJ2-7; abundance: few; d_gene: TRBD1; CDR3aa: CASRGGQKTHEQYF; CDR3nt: TGTGCCAGCAGAGGGGGACAGAAAACTCACGAGCAGTACTTC
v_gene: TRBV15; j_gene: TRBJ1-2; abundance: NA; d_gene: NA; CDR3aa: CATSNSLNYGYTF; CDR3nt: TGTGCCACCAGTAACAGCCTTAACTATGGCTACACCTTC
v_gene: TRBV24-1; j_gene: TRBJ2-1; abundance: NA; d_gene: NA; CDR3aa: CATSHSVGSSYNEQFF; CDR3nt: TGTGCCACCAGCCACTCTGTTGGGAGCTCCTACAATGAGCAGTTCTTC
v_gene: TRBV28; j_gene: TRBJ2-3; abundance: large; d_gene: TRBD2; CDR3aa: CASGAGLASDTQYF; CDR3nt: TGTGCCAGCGGGGCGGGACTAGCATCAGATACGCAGTATTTT
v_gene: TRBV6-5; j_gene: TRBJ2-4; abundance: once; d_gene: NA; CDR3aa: CASSYSTGAKNIQYF; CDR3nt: TGTGCCAGCAGTTACTCAACAGGGGCCAAAAACATTCAGTACTTC
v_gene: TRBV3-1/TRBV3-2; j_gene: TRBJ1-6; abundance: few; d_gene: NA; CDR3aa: CASSQVRGSPLHF; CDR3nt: TGTGCCAGCAGCCAAGTCCGGGGCTCACCCCTCCACTTT
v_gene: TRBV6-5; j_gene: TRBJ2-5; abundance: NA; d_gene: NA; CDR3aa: CASSFVGETQYF; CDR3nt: TGTGCCAGCAGTTTTGTGGGGGAGACCCAGTACTTC
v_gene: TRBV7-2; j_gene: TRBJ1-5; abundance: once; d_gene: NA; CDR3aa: CASRPTVFGNQPQHF; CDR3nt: TGTGCCAGCAGACCTACGGTTTTTGGCAATCAGCCCCAGCATTTT
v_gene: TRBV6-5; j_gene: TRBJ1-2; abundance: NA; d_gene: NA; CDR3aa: CASGGRGRDYGYTF; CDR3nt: TGTGCCAGCGGGGGTAGGGGCCGTGACTATGGCTACACCTTC
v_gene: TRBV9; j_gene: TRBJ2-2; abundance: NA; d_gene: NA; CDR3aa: CASNTIVGGELFF; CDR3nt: TGTGCCAGCAACACGATTGTGGGCGGGGAGCTGTTTTTT
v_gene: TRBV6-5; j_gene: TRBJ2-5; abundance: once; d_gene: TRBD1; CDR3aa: CASRQWGQGQETQYF; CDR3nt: TGTGCCAGCAGACAATGGGGACAGGGCCAAGAGACCCAGTACTTC
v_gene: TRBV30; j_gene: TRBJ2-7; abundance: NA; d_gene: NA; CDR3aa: CAWSVNGGSTYEQYF; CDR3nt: TGTGCCTGGAGTGTGAACGGGGGCAGTACCTACGAGCAGTACTTC
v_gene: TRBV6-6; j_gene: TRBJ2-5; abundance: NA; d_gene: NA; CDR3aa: CASSSWTIETQYF; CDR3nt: TGTGCCAGCAGTTCATGGACCATTGAGACCCAGTACTTC
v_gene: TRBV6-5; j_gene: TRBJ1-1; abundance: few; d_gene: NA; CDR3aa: CASSSGHQNTEAFF; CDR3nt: TGTGCCAGCAGTTCGGGACACCAGAACACTGAAGCTTTCTTT
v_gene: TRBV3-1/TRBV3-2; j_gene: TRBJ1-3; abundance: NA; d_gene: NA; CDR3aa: CASTPMGPSGNTIYF; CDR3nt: TGTGCCAGCACCCCGATGGGACCCTCTGGAAACACCATATATTTT
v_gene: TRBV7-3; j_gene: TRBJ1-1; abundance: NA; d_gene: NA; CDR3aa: CASSLGAGAGFYTEAFF; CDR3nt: TGTGCCAGCAGCTTAGGGGCAGGGGCCGGATTTTACACTGAAGCTTTCTTT
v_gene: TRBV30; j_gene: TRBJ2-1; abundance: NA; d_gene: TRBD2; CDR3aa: CGTPSRTSGVSDEQFF; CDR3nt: TGTGGGACTCCCTCCCGGACTAGCGGGGTTTCGGATGAGCAGTTCTTC
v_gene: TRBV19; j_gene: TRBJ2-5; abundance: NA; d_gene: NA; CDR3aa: CASSIQFQETQYF; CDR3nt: TGTGCCAGTAGTATACAATTCCAAGAGACCCAGTACTTC
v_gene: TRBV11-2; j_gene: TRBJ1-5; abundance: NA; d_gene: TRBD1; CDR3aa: CASSLGQGSHRPQHF; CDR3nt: TGTGCCAGCAGCTTAGGACAGGGATCCCACCGGCCCCAGCATTTT
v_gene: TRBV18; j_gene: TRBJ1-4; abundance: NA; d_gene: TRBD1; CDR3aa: CASSDRDRGEKLFF; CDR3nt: TGTGCCAGCTCAGACCGGGACAGGGGTGAAAAACTGTTTTTT
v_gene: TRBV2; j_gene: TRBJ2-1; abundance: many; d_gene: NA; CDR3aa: CATRHEYEQFF; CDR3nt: TGTGCCACAAGACATGAGTATGAGCAGTTCTTC
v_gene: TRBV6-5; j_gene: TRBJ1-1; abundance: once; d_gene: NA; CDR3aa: CASSYRGEGTEAFF; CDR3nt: TGTGCCAGCAGTTACAGGGGGGAAGGCACTGAAGCTTTCTTT
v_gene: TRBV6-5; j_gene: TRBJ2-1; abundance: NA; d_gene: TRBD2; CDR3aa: CASSLIGGAYNEQFF; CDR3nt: TGTGCCAGCAGTTTGATCGGGGGGGCTTACAATGAGCAGTTCTTC
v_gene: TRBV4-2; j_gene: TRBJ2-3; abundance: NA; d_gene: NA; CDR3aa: CASSRWGHRGADTQYF; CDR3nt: TGTGCCAGCAGCCGTTGGGGACATAGGGGGGCAGATACGCAGTATTTT
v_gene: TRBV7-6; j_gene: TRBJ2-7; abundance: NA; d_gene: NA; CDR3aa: CASSQGGPSYEQYF; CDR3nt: TGTGCCAGCAGCCAGGGGGGGCCCTCCTACGAGCAGTACTTC
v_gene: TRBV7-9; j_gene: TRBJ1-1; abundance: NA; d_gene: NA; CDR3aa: CASSLNARQRETEAFF; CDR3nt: TGTGCCAGCAGCCTTAATGCGAGACAGCGGGAGACTGAAGCTTTCTTT
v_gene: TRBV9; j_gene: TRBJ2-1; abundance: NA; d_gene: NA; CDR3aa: CASSEPRPAAEQFF; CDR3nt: TGTGCCAGCAGCGAGCCCCGCCCAGCGGCTGAGCAGTTCTTC
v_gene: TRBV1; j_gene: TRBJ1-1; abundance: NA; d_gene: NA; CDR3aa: CTSSQGRGGPSDTEAFF; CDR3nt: TGCACCAGCAGCCAAGGGAGAGGAGGGCCCTCTGACACTGAAGCTTTCTTT
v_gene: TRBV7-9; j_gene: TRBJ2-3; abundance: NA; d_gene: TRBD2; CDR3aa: CASSLGIAGVMGTQYF; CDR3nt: TGTGCCAGCAGCTTAGGGATAGCGGGAGTGATGGGTACGCAGTATTTT
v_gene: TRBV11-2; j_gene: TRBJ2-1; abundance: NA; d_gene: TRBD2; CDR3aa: CASKKLAEKYNEQFF; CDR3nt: TGTGCCAGCAAGAAACTAGCGGAGAAGTACAATGAGCAGTTCTTC